The 6 T cell receptor beta chains below were found in one sample sequenced in a study of CD8+ T cells in alopecia areata. Reverse transcription of extracted RNA yielded cDNA, which provided the sequencing template. Clones were read by immunoSEQ multiplex PCR, and TCRdb kept only the in-frame ones, dropping some. The sample shows 35,000 to 45,000 clones, more than 90% of them seen only once. Treatment specified: oral pan-JAK inhibitor, 5-10 mg twice daily. Sequencing was performed on CD8+ T cells sorted from blood, taken at week 24, from a patient treated with tofacitinib. The receptor source for this set is a human donor with alopecia areata.

The chain links TRBV4-3 to TRBJ2-7, with a tentative D call TRBD1 (6 bases). Germline assignment: CDR1 LGHNA and CDR2 YSLEER. V shed 0 bases and J shed 3 bases, with 9 bases lying between them. The CDR3 has 14 residues. CDR3 nucleotides: TGCGCCAGCAGCCAAGAAAGGACAGACTACGAGCAGTACTTC. As protein: CASSQERTDYEQYF.

This rearrangement joins TRBV2 to TRBJ1-1, with a weak D call TRBD1 (6 bases). The ends were cut back, 8 bases at V and 1 base at J, with 17 bases in the middle. This CDR3 has 15 amino acids. CDR1 and CDR2 from the germline V gene are SNHLY and FYNNEI. In DNA form, the CDR3 reads TGTGCCAGCCCGTCCGTTTTGACAGGGAACACTGAAGCTTTCTTT. Translating it yields CASPSVLTGNTEAFF.

The rearrangement joins TRBV27 to TRBJ2-2; TRBD2 matches at 7 bases. V lost 5 bases to trimming and J lost 1 base; unmatched junction nucleotides: 1. Germline values: CDR1 MNHEY, CDR2 SMNVEV (reference sequence). The CDR3 covers 14 residues. DNA of the CDR3: TGTGCCAGCAGTACGGGGGGGAACACCGGGGAGCTGTTTTTT. This sequence encodes CASSTGGNTGELFF.

The chain recombines TRBV7-9 with TRBJ1-1; D is perhaps TRBD1 (5 bases). CDR3 size: 13 residues. The germline CDR1 and CDR2 sequences are SEHNR and FQNEAQ (reference sequence). V was clipped by 4 bases and J by 1 base, with 7 bases between them. The CDR3 nucleotides read TGTGCCAGCAGCTCAGGACAGAACACTGAAGCTTTCTTT. This gives the protein CASSSGQNTEAFF.

The V and J genes are TRBV4-1 and TRBJ2-5; D gene uncertain. CDR3 size: 13 residues. The germline V and J ends were trimmed by 4 bases and 3 bases, with 9 bases remaining between them. Germline values: CDR1 MGHRA, CDR2 YSYEKL. CDR3 residues: CASSLQVEETQYF. CDR3 bases: TGCGCCAGCAGCCTTCAGGTGGAAGAGACCCAGTACTTC.

This clone showed up just once. V and J are TRBV2 and TRBJ2-7; D is perhaps TRBD1 or TRBD2 (5 bases each). The germline V and J ends were trimmed by 3 bases and 3 bases, with 21 bases remaining between them. The CDR3 runs 17 residues. The V gene's germline CDR1 is SNHLY and CDR2 FYNNEI. This chain's CDR3 is CASSDRGTERQIYEQYF. The CDR3 DNA reads TGTGCCAGCAGTGACAGAGGGACGGAACGTCAAATCTACGAGCAGTACTTC. The full variable domain, completed using reference TRBV2 and TRBJ2-7, is EPEVTQTPSHQVTQMGQEVILRCVPISNHLYFYWYRQILGQKVEFLVSFYNNEISEKSEIFDDQFSVERPDGSNFTLKIRSTKLEDSAMYFCASSDRGTERQIYEQYFGPGTRLTVT.